This TCR beta chain was sequenced in a study of blood T cell repertoires in COVID-19. Whole-study context: Material from acute and convalescent COVID-19 was sourced from the United States, Italy and Spain. T cells, B-cell-depleted T cells, or PBMCs provided the cDNA or gDNA that served as material.

The germline CDR1 and CDR2 sequences are MDHEN and SYDVKM. Trimming removed 3 bases at V and 0 bases at J, with 9 bases between. The CDR3 totals 15 residues. Per the original methods: The assay estimated nucleated cells by amplifying reference gene primers. Here immunoSEQ multiplex PCR was the method, and the copy in TCRdb shows in-frame clones only, minus some. V and J calls and clone size follow that table, whereas D and trimming were derived from the DNA. The sample holds tens of thousands of clones, about 89% seen once. Material for sequencing was PBMCs or T cells enriched from blood (not recorded which). The chain links TRBV28 to TRBJ2-1; D is undetermined. The receptor's source is a woman in her forties or fifties with acute COVID-19. The chain's CDR3 is CASSFLSSSYNEQFF. The CDR3 DNA reads as TGTGCCAGCAGTTTCCTCTCGAGCTCCTACAATGAGCAGTTCTTC.